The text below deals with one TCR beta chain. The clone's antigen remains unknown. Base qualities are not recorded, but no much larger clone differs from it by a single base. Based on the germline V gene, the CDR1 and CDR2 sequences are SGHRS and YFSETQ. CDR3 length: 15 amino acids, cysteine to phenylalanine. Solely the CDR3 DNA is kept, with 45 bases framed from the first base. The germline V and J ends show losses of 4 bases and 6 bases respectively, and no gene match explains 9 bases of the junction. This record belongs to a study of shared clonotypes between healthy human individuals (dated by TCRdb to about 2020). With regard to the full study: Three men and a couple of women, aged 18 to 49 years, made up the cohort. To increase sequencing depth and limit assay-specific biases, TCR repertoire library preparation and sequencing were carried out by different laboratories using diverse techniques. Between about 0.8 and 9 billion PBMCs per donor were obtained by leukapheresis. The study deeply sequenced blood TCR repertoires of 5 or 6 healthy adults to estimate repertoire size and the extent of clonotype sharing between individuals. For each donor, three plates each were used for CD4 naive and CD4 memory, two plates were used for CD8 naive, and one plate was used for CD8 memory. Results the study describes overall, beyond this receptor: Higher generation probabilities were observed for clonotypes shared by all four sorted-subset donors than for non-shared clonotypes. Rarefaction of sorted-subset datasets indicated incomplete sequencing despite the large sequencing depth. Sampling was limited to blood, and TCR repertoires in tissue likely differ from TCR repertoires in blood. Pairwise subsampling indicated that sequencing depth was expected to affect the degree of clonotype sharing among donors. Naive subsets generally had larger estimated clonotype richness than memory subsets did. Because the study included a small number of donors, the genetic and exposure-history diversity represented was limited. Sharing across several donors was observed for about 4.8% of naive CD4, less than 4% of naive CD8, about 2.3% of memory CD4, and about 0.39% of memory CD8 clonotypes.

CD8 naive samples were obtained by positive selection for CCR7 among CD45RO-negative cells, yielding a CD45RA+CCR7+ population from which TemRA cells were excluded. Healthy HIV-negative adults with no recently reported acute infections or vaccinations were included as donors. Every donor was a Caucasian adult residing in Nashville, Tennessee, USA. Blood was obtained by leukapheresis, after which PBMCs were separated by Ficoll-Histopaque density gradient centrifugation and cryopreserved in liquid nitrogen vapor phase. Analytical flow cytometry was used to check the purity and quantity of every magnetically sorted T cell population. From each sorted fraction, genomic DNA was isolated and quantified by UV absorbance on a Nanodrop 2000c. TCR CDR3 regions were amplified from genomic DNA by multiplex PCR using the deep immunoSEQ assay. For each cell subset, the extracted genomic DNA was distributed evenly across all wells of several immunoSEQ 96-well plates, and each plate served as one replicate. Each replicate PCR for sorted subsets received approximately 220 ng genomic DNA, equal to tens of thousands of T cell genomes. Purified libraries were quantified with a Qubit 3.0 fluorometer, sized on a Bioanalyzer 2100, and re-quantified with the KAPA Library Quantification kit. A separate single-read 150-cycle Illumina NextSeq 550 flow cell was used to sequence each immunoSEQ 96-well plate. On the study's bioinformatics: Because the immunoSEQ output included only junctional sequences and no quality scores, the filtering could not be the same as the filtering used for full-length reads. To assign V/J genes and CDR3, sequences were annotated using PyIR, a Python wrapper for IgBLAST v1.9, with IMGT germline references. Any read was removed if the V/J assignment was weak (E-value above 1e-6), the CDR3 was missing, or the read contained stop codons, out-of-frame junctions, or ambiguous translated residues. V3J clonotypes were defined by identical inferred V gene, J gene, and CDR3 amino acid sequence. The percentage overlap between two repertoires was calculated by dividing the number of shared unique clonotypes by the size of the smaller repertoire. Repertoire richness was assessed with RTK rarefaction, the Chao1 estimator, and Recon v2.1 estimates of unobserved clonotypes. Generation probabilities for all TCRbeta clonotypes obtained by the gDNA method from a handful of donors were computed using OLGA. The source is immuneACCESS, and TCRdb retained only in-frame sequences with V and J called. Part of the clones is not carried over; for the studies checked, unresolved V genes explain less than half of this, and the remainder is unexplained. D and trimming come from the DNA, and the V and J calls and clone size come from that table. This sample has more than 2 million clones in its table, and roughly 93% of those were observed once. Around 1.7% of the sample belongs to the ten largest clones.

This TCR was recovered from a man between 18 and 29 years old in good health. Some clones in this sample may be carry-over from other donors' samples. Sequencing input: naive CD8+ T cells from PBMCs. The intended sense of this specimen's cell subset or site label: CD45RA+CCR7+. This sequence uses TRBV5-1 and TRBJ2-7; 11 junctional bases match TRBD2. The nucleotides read TGCGCCAGCAGCACTTTAGCGGGAGGGGCGGGCGAGCAGTACTTC. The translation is CASSTLAGGAGEQYF.